The rows below give T cell receptor beta chains drawn from one sample of a study of cytomegalovirus exposure and HLA in healthy donors. TCRdb's copy holds only in-frame clones and misses some; the assay was immunoSEQ multiplex PCR. The data contain about 130,000 clones, roughly 80% of them singletons. Sequencing input: PBMCs. All receptors come from a boy aged 5-17 years in good health and CMV-seronegative. Both conserved end residues are part of each CDR3. The order of the fields is J gene, clone size, V gene, D gene, CDR3 protein, CDR3 DNA. D genes are given only for firm matches. Not every row has a clone size; where given, it reads once, few, many or a size class.

TRBJ1-4 | - | TRBV19 | TRBD1 | CATSRTQGAEKLFF | TGTGCCACTTCCAGGACACAGGGGGCTGAAAAACTGTTTTTT
TRBJ1-3 | - | TRBV4-3 | TRBD1 | CASSRGQGSSGNTIYF | TGCGCCAGCAGCCGGGGACAGGGGAGCTCTGGAAACACCATATATTTT
TRBJ2-1 | few | TRBV5-4 | TRBD1 | CASSSDWTGTGEQFF | TGTGCCAGCAGCTCCGATTGGACAGGGACGGGTGAGCAGTTCTTC
TRBJ1-2 | few | TRBV7-9 | - | CASSPVGGDNGYTF | TGTGCCAGCAGTCCGGTTGGAGGAGACAATGGCTACACCTTC
TRBJ2-7 | - | TRBV13 | - | CASSLRQGLTYEQYF | TGTGCCAGCAGCTTACGTCAGGGGCTCACCTACGAGCAGTACTTC
TRBJ1-1 | once | TRBV5-1 | - | CASSSIQGTEAFF | TGCGCCAGCAGCTCAATACAGGGCACTGAAGCTTTCTTT
TRBJ2-1 | - | TRBV18 | - | CASSPRSSVYNEQFF | TGTGCCAGCTCACCTCGGTCTAGCGTCTACAATGAGCAGTTCTTC
TRBJ2-3 | - | TRBV11-3 | TRBD2 | CASSPPTSGVTDTQYF | TGTGCCAGCAGCCCCCCCACTAGCGGTGTCACAGATACGCAGTATTTT
TRBJ2-7 | - | TRBV29-1 | TRBD1 | CSVEAPGGLIYEQYF | TGCAGCGTTGAAGCCCCAGGGGGCTTGATCTACGAGCAGTACTTC
TRBJ1-3 | - | TRBV18 | TRBD1 | CASSREGQGDAGNTIYF | TGTGCCAGCTCACGTGAGGGACAGGGGGATGCTGGAAACACCATATATTTT
TRBJ2-4 | once | TRBV19 | TRBD1 | CASSKQGWADIQYF | TGTGCCAGTAGTAAACAGGGGTGGGCGGACATTCAGTACTTC
TRBJ2-7 | - | TRBV6-6 | - | CASSPILSRQSYEQYF | TGTGCCAGCAGCCCAATTCTATCTCGACAGTCCTACGAGCAGTACTTC
TRBJ1-5 | - | TRBV4-2 | - | CASSQQNRGNQPQHF | TGTGCCAGCAGCCAACAGAACAGGGGCAATCAGCCCCAGCATTTT
TRBJ1-4 | few | TRBV19 | - | CASSIVATNEKLFF | TGTGCCAGTAGTATAGTCGCAACTAATGAAAAACTGTTTTTT
TRBJ1-2 | - | TRBV18 | TRBD1 | CASSPLGGQGYGYTF | TGTGCCAGCTCACCACTCGGAGGACAGGGCTATGGCTACACCTTC
TRBJ2-1 | - | TRBV7-6 | TRBD2 | CASSLVSPGLAGYSSYNEQFF | TGTGCCAGCAGCTTAGTTAGTCCGGGACTAGCGGGCTACAGCTCCTACAATGAGCAGTTCTTC
TRBJ1-1 | once | TRBV19 | - | CASSSRDWVLGDTEAFF | TGTGCCAGTAGTTCCCGGGACTGGGTCCTTGGGGACACTGAAGCTTTCTTT
TRBJ1-2 | - | TRBV5-4 | TRBD1 | CASSPRGGGDYGYTF | TGTGCCAGCAGCCCCCGCGGAGGGGGCGACTATGGCTACACCTTC
TRBJ1-1 | once | TRBV19 | - | CASSEAFVTEAFF | TGTGCCAGTAGTGAAGCGTTTGTCACTGAAGCTTTCTTT
TRBJ1-5 | - | TRBV27 | - | CASSFGGSNQPQHF | TGTGCCAGCAGTTTCGGGGGAAGCAATCAGCCCCAGCATTTT
TRBJ2-1 | - | TRBV4-1 | - | CASSQERSATGADNEQFF | TGCGCCAGCAGCCAAGAAAGGAGTGCCACAGGAGCTGACAATGAGCAGTTCTTC
TRBJ2-7 | few | TRBV6-5 | TRBD2 | CASSRGLAGINEQYF | TGTGCCAGCAGTCGGGGACTAGCGGGAATCAACGAGCAGTACTTC
TRBJ2-3 | once | TRBV14 | - | CASSQVSGGLTDTQYF | TGTGCCAGCAGCCAAGTTTCAGGAGGGCTCACAGATACGCAGTATTTT
TRBJ1-5 | - | TRBV7-8 | - | CASSFSAASNQPQHF | TGTGCCAGCAGCTTTTCGGCGGCTAGCAATCAGCCCCAGCATTTT
TRBJ2-2 | - | TRBV19 | - | CASSIAGERTGELFF | TGTGCCAGTAGTATAGCGGGAGAACGGACCGGGGAGCTGTTTTTT
TRBJ1-1 | few | TRBV6-1 | - | CASSAQGDEAFF | TGTGCCAGCAGTGCTCAGGGTGACGAAGCTTTCTTT
TRBJ2-1 | - | TRBV5-1 | TRBD1 | CASSLAPDRGYEQFF | TGCGCCAGCAGCTTGGCCCCTGACAGGGGTTATGAGCAGTTCTTC
TRBJ1-5 | - | TRBV4-1 | - | CASSQGQARGSNQPQHF | TGCGCCAGCAGCCAAGGACAGGCGAGGGGAAGCAATCAGCCCCAGCATTTT
TRBJ2-7 | - | TRBV25-1 | TRBD2 | CASSARSGRTSYEQYF | TGTGCCAGCAGTGCGAGGAGCGGGAGGACTAGCTACGAGCAGTACTTC
TRBJ2-1 | once | TRBV9 | TRBD2 | CASSARLAGGYNEQFF | TGTGCCAGCAGCGCCCGACTAGCGGGAGGCTACAATGAGCAGTTCTTC
TRBJ1-1 | once | TRBV27 | TRBD1 | CASSPGQGRAGTEAFF | TGTGCCAGCAGTCCCGGACAGGGAAGGGCGGGCACTGAAGCTTTCTTT
TRBJ1-3 | few | TRBV7-2 | TRBD1 | CASSWTGGTLSGNTIYF | TGTGCCAGCAGCTGGACAGGGGGGACCCTCTCTGGAAACACCATATATTTT
TRBJ2-3 | - | TRBV5-1 | - | CASSMVPGADTQYF | TGCGCCAGCAGCATGGTCCCAGGGGCAGATACGCAGTATTTT
TRBJ2-1 | - | TRBV11-3 | - | CASSRGRYEQFF | TGTGCCAGCAGCCGCGGTCGGTATGAGCAGTTCTTC
TRBJ1-2 | - | TRBV9 | - | CASSVGQGNAGYTF | TGTGCCAGCAGCGTAGGGCAGGGGAATGCTGGCTACACCTTC
TRBJ2-7 | - | TRBV5-1 | - | CASSLFSGQGEEQYF | TGCGCCAGCAGCTTGTTCTCCGGGCAGGGTGAAGAGCAGTACTTC
TRBJ2-2 | - | TRBV6-5 | - | CASRGVNTGELFF | TGTGCCAGCAGAGGAGTGAACACCGGGGAGCTGTTTTTT
TRBJ2-5 | - | TRBV7-9 | - | CSSSSGLQETQYF | TGTTCCAGCAGCTCGGGACTCCAAGAGACCCAGTACTTC
TRBJ2-7 | - | TRBV9 | TRBD2 | CASSVGTGGLYEQYF | TGTGCCAGCAGCGTAGGAACGGGAGGTCTGTACGAGCAGTACTTC
TRBJ1-5 | once | TRBV19 | TRBD1 | CASRDRGDYSNQPQHF | TGTGCTTCCCGGGACAGGGGCGATTATAGCAATCAGCCCCAGCATTTT
TRBJ1-2 | - | TRBV10-3 | TRBD1 | CAISVDRGSGYGYTF | TGTGCCATCAGTGTGGACAGGGGGTCTGGCTATGGCTACACCTTC
TRBJ2-3 | - | TRBV11-3 | TRBD2 | CASSHEREIDTQYF | TGTGCCAGCAGCCACGAGCGGGAGATAGATACGCAGTATTTT
TRBJ1-5 | - | TRBV5-6 | - | CASSFSGAGLLWDQPQHF | TGTGCCAGCAGCTTTAGTGGGGCAGGCCTTTTATGGGATCAGCCCCAGCATTTT
TRBJ2-1 | - | TRBV29-1 | TRBD2 | CSVQLAESSYNEQFF | TGCAGCGTCCAGCTAGCGGAGAGCTCCTACAATGAGCAGTTCTTC
TRBJ2-7 | - | TRBV29-1 | - | CSVAVDEQYF | TGCAGCGTTGCGGTGGACGAGCAGTACTTC
TRBJ2-7 | - | TRBV27 | - | CASSAGSSYEQYF | TGTGCCAGCAGTGCAGGATCTTCCTACGAGCAGTACTTC
TRBJ2-3 | - | TRBV4-1 | - | CASSTGRNSQYF | TGCGCCAGCAGCACAGGGCGGAACTCGCAGTATTTT
TRBJ1-1 | once | TRBV2 | TRBD1 | CASNSDRADTEAFF | TGTGCCAGCAACTCAGACAGGGCCGACACTGAAGCTTTCTTT
TRBJ1-1 | - | TRBV7-2 | - | CASSPEWGGTEAFF | TGTGCCAGCAGCCCGGAGTGGGGGGGAACTGAAGCTTTCTTT
TRBJ2-7 | - | TRBV29-1 | - | CSVGLGDEQYF | TGCAGCGTTGGGTTAGGGGACGAGCAGTACTTC
TRBJ2-3 | - | TRBV10-3 | TRBD2 | CAISGAGGPDTQYF | TGTGCCATCAGTGGGGCGGGAGGCCCAGATACGCAGTATTTT
TRBJ2-5 | - | TRBV7-9 | TRBD2 | CASSLAGGLAGETQYF | TGTGCCAGCAGCTTAGCGGGCGGACTAGCCGGGGAGACCCAGTACTTC
TRBJ2-7 | - | TRBV10-3 | - | CAISVRDSEQYF | TGTGCCATCAGTGTACGGGACTCGGAGCAGTACTTC
TRBJ1-2 | - | TRBV7-2 | TRBD1 | CASSLGAGGAWGYTF | TGTGCCAGCAGCTTAGGGGCAGGGGGCGCGTGGGGCTACACCTTC
TRBJ2-1 | - | TRBV6-1 | TRBD1 | CASSPGQGGEQFF | TGTGCCAGCAGCCCGGGACAGGGAGGGGAGCAGTTCTTC
TRBJ2-5 | - | TRBV30 | - | CAWGPETQYF | TGTGCCTGGGGCCCAGAGACCCAGTACTTC
TRBJ2-6 | - | TRBV15 | TRBD2 | CATSGSGRGPSGANVLTF | TGTGCCACCAGTGGTAGCGGGAGGGGCCCCTCTGGGGCCAACGTCCTGACTTTC